This T cell receptor beta chain was captured in a study of blood T cells in healthy people across ages. Together with a sample-barcoded 5' primer, a J-beta primer mix was included in a second PCR lasting roughly 7 to 11 cycles. TCRdb independently ran MiXCR on the 5' RACE reads; one entry per CDR3 protein. The sample records about 680,000 distinct CDR3 sequences, 45% to 50% being singletons. With 6 bases removed from V and 2 bases from J, the gap between germline ends came to 11 bases. Germline V gene sequence: CDR1 SQVTM, CDR2 ANQGSEA. CDR3 length: 13 amino acids. This clonotype occurred a few times.

Sequencing was carried out using blood. The TCR originated in an older woman in good health. The gene calls are TRBV29-1 and TRBJ2-1, with a tentative D call TRBD2 (6 bases). This CDR3 is CSVRWRAYNEQFF. In nucleotides, the CDR3 is TGCAGCGTCAGGTGGAGGGCCTACAATGAGCAGTTCTTC.